This entry describes one TCR beta chain. This record belongs to a study of CD8+ T cells in alopecia areata. The CDR3 extends over 14 amino acids. Germline values: CDR1 SGHRS, CDR2 YFSETQ. Trimming took off 4 bases at V and 0 bases at J, with 10 bases between the two ends. Treatment here: oral pan-JAK inhibitor, 5-10 mg twice daily. Extracted RNA was reverse transcribed into cDNA, the sequencing template. The protocol was immunoSEQ multiplex PCR, while the TCRdb copy is restricted to in-frame clones and leaves out a portion. Among approximately 180,000 clones, approximately 61% were seen once, and the ten largest hold 0.95% to 1.1%.

The source was CD4+ T cells sorted from blood, collected at week 24, from a patient treated with tofacitinib. The sequence was collected from a human donor with alopecia areata. The chain employs TRBV5-1 and TRBJ1-1; tentative D call: TRBD1 (5 bases). The CDR3 is CASSPQGLNTEAFF. The CDR3 region has the DNA TGCGCCAGCAGCCCCCAGGGATTGAACACTGAAGCTTTCTTT.